This T cell receptor beta chain was captured in a study of T cell responses to AZD1222 COVID-19 vaccine (dated by TCRdb to 2020 to 2023). General notes on the study: A total of just over 230 trial participants underwent TCR sequencing, of whom approximately 200 had received two doses of AZD1222 and some 25 had received two doses of the MenACWY control vaccine. Trial participants were enrolled by age into subgroups of 18-55, 56-69 and 70-plus years, and roughly 160, 29 and 62 TCR-sequenced participants, respectively, were included in these subgroups. Paper-wide results and their limitations: In the small 56-69-year group, the increase in depth fell short of significance, most likely because of low power. The vaccine-associated CD4 TCRs covered the entire spike protein, and the dominant responses fell in regions 160-218 and 743-854. Only five to seven AZD1222 recipients were SARS-CoV-2 seropositive at baseline, limiting conclusions about previously exposed vaccinees. Participants were mostly white British, with more females than males. The authors suggested clonal diversity may have been underestimated. Spike-specific TCR breadth and depth rose significantly after two AZD1222 doses compared with day 0 and with MenACWY recipients. Reportedly, close to half of the unique spike-specific TCRs recognized epitopes lying outside the regions that are mutated in the B.1.351 and B.1.1.7 variants. No day 14 peak-response samples were available, so repertoires were characterized only after the peak T cell response.

The CDR3 regions of human TCRbeta chains were analyzed by immunosequencing. Per the original workflow: TCRs in the repertoires were matched against a reference library of SARS-CoV-2-specific TCRs that had been generated with the MIRA antigen-specificity platform. Breadth was defined as the fraction of unique TCRs that were SARS-CoV-2-associated. Depth was defined as the fraction of total T cells that were SARS-CoV-2-associated. Each spike-specific TCR was assigned to its reactive spike region and to a CD4 or CD8 class using the MIRA data. Log10-transformed breadth and depth values were compared by one-way ANOVA with Sidak's multiple comparisons tests. TCRdb re-hosts the immuneACCESS table, in-frame sequences only. Its copies lack some clones; in the studies checked, an unresolved V gene accounts for under half of them, and the cause for the rest is not known. V and J calls and clone size are those listed in that table; D and trimming were worked out from the DNA. Counted in this sample were 80,000 or so clones; around 90% of them appeared once. The ten largest clones represent around 4.5% of the sample.

About this clone itself: Its antigen is currently not known. Base-call qualities are not available, and no considerably larger clone is one nucleotide away.

Reading the label with the study, this specimen's time point is: about 28 days (+/-7) after the second vaccine dose. AZD1222 recipients with second doses at about 4 weeks or about 12 weeks were pooled, because spike-specific TCR depth and breadth did not differ between schedules. Vaccinee samples were obtained from the UK trials COV001 and COV002, which included a single-blind randomized controlled phase 2/3 trial of AZD1222 (ChAdOx1 nCoV-19) in healthy adults. For TCRbeta chain sequencing, PBMC samples were collected from trial participants at day 0 and at day 28 after the second dose. Measured from the cysteine to the phenylalanine, the CDR3 is 13 residues long. Of all the DNA, just the CDR3 is kept, 39 bases in frame from base 1. According to the germline V gene (reference sequence), CDR1 reads SGHNT and CDR2 reads YYREEE. V is reduced by 1 base and J by 5 bases, leaving a spacing of 9 bases between them.

The sample in question was peripheral blood, obtained 28 days after the second AZD1222 dose. Rearrangement joined TRBV5-4 to TRBJ1-1; TRBD1 is a weak D gene call, 6 bases matching. The origin of this receptor is an adult who received the AZD1222 COVID-19 vaccine. CDR3 sequence: CASSLTGMTEAFF. The sequenced DNA: TGTGCCAGCAGCTTGACAGGGATGACTGAAGCTTTCTTT.